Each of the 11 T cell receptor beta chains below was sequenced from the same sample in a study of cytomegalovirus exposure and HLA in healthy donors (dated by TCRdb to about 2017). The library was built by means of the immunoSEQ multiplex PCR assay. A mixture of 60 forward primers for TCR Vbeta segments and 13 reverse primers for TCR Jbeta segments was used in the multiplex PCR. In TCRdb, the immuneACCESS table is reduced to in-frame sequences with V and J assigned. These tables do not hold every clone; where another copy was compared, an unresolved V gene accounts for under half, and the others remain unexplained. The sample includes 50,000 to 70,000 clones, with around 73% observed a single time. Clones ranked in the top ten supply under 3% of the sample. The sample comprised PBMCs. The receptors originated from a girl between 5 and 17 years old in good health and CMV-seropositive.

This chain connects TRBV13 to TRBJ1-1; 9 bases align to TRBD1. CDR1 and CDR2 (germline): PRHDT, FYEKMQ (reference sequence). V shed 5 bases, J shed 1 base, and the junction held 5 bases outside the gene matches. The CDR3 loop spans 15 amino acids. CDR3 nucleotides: TGTGCCAGCAGCAAGGCGACAGGGGGGAACACTGAAGCTTTCTTT. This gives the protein CASSKATGGNTEAFF. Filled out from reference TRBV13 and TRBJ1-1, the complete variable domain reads AAGVIQSPRHLIKEKRETATLKCYPIPRHDTVYWYQQGPGQDPQFLISFYEKMQSDKGSIPDRFSAQQFSDYHSELNMSSLELGDSALYFCASSKATGGNTEAFFGQGTRLTVV.

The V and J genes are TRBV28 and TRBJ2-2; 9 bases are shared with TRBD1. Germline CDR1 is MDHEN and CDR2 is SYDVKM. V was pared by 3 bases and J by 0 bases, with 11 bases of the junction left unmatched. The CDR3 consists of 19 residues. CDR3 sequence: CASSFYRDRARANTGELFF. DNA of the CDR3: TGTGCCAGCAGTTTTTACCGGGACAGGGCCCGAGCGAACACCGGGGAGCTGTTTTTT.

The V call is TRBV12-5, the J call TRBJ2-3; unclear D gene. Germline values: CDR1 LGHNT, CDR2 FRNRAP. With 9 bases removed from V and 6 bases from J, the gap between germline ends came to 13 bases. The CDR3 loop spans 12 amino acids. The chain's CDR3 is CASSLGVDTQYF. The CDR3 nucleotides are TGTGCTAGCTCCCTAGGTGTTGATACGCAGTATTTT.

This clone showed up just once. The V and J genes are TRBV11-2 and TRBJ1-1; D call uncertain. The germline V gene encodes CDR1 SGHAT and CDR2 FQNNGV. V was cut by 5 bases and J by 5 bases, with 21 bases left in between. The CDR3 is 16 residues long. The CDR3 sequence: CASSLNLGSLKTEAFF. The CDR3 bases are TGTGCCAGCAGCCTAAACCTCGGGTCGCTCAAGACTGAAGCTTTCTTT.

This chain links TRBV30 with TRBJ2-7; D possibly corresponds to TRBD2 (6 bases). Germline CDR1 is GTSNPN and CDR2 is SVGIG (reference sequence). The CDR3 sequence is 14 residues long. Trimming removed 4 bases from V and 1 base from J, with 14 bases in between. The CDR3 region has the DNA TGTGCCTGGACATTCGTGGAGGGGTCCTACGAGCAGTACTTC. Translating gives CAWTFVEGSYEQYF.

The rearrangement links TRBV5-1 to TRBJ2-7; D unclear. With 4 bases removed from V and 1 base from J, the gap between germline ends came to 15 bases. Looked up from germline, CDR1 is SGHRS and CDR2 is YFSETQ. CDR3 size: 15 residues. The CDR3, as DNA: TGCGCCAGCAGCCTTCCCCCGGCCGGGTCCTACGAGCAGTACTTC. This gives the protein CASSLPPAGSYEQYF.

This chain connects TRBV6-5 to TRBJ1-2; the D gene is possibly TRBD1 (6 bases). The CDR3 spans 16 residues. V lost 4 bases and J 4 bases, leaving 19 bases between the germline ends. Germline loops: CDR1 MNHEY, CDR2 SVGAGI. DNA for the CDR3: TGTGCCAGCAGTTCCCTCTACAGGGAGTGGAGCTATGGCTACACCTTC. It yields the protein CASSSLYREWSYGYTF.

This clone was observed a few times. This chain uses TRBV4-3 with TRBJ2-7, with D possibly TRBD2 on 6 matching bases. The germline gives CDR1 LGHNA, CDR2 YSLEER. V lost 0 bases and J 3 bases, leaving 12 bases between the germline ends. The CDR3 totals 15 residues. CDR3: CASSQEGGIGYEQYF. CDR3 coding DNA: TGCGCCAGCAGCCAAGAGGGGGGAATCGGCTACGAGCAGTACTTC.

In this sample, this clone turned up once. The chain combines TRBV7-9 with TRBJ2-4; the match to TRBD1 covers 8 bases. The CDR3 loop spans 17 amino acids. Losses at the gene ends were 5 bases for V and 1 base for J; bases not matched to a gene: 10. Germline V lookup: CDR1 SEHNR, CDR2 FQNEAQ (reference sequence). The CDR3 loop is CASSDSGQGKAKNIQYF. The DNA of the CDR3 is TGTGCCAGCAGCGATAGCGGACAGGGAAAGGCCAAAAACATTCAGTACTTC.

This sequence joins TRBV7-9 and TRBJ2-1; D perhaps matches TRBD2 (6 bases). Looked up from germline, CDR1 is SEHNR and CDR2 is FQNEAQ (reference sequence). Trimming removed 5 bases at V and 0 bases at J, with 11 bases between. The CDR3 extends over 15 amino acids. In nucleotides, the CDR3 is TGTGCCAGCAGCGCCTTGGGGGGCTCCTACAATGAGCAGTTCTTC. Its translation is CASSALGGSYNEQFF.

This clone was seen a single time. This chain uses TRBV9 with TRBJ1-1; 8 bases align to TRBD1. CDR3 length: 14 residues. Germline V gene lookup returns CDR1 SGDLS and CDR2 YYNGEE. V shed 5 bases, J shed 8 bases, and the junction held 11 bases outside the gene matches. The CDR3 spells CASRASLGDREAFF. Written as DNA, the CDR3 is TGTGCCAGCAGAGCCTCGCTCGGGGACAGGGAAGCTTTCTTT.